The clone carrying this T cell receptor (beta chain) appeared a few times. This CDR3 has 15 residues. Per germline, CDR1 LNHNV and CDR2 YYDKDF (reference sequence). The V and J ends lost 1 base and 3 bases respectively, with 12 bases between them. This record comes from a study of blood T cell repertoires in COVID-19. TCRdb keeps only in-frame clones here, not all; method: immunoSEQ multiplex PCR. The table includes about 150,000 clones, roughly 80% detected once. The rearrangement joins TRBV15 to TRBJ1-2; D ambiguous. This receptor was identified in an older man with active or convalescent COVID-19. The sequenced sample consisted of peripheral blood. The CDR3 sequence is CATSRGRGKDYGYTF. The DNA of the CDR3 is TGTGCCACCAGCAGAGGTAGAGGGAAGGACTATGGCTACACCTTC.